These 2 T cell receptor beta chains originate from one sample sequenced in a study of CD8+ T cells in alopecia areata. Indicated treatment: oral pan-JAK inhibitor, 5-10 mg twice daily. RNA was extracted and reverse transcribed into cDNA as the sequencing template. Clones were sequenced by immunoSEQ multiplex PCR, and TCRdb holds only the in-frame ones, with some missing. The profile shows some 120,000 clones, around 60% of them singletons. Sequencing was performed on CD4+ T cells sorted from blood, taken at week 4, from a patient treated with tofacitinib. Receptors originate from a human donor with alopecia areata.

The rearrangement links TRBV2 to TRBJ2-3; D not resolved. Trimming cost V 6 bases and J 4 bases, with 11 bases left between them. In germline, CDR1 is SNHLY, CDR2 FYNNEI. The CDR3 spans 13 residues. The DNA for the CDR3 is TGTGCCAGCAGAACGTCCCTGGCAGATACGCAGTATTTT. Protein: CASRTSLADTQYF.

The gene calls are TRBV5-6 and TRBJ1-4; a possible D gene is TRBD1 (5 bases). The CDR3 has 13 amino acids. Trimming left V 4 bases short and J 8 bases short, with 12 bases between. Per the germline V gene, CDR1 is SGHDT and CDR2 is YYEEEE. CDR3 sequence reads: CASSARAGEKLFF. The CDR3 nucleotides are TGTGCCAGCAGCGCCAGGGCAGGGGAAAAACTGTTTTTT.